The clone carrying this T cell receptor (beta chain) showed up just a few times. Here immunoSEQ multiplex PCR was the method, and the copy in TCRdb shows in-frame clones only, minus some. The data show about 3,300 clones, with 13% seen just once and 6% to 8.5% held by the top ten. The source of the sample is a study of tumour-infiltrating T cells in Burkitt lymphoma. Across the whole study: The Burkitt lymphoma cohort spanned all epidemiological subtypes. Repertoire clonality predicted overall and progression-free survival.

The CDR3 consists of 19 residues. V lost 0 bases to trimming and J lost 5 bases; unmatched junction nucleotides: 16. In germline, CDR1 is SGHTA, CDR2 FQGNSA. The rearrangement uses TRBV7-2 and TRBJ1-1; TRBD1 matches 9 bases. Sequenced material: tumor tissue. This TCR was recovered from a human donor with Burkitt lymphoma. The CDR3 sequence is CASSLARQGVIMWATEAFF. The CDR3 nucleotides are TGTGCCAGCAGCTTAGCCCGACAGGGGGTTATAATGTGGGCGACTGAAGCTTTCTTT.